Each of the 26 T cell receptor beta chains below was sequenced from the same sample in a study of CD8+ T cells in alopecia areata. Sequencing used cDNA as its template, made by extracting RNA and reverse transcribing it. Sequenced by immunoSEQ multiplex PCR; TCRdb stores in-frame clones only, minus some. The sample lists about 200,000 clones, approximately 38% occurring once. As to treatment: oral pan-JAK inhibitor, 5-10 mg twice daily. The specimen was CD4+ T cells sorted from blood, collected at roughly week 30, from a patient treated with tofacitinib. The receptors originated from a human donor with alopecia areata.

The chain recombines TRBV11-2 with TRBJ1-6, with a weak D call TRBD1 (5 bases). The germline V and J ends were trimmed by 4 bases and 8 bases, with 18 bases remaining between them. This CDR3 spans 16 amino acids. From germline, CDR1 is SGHAT and CDR2 FQNNGV. The DNA of the CDR3 is TGTGCCAGCAGCTCCCGCCGGACCCCGGGGGATTCACCCCTCCACTTT. Amino acid sequence: CASSSRRTPGDSPLHF.

A few counts support this clone. The chain joins TRBV18 to TRBJ2-3; D call uncertain. Germline-derived CDR1 and CDR2 are KGHSH and LQKENI. Between the trimmed V and J ends, which lost 3 bases and 2 bases, there was a span of 6 bases. CDR3 size: 13 residues. CDR3 coding DNA: TGTGCCAGCTCACCGTTTCTCACAGATACGCAGTATTTT. It specifies CASSPFLTDTQYF. Full variable domain (outside the CDR3, taken from reference TRBV18 and TRBJ2-3): NAGVMQNPRHLVRRRGQEARLRCSPMKGHSHVYWYRQLPEEGLKFMVYLQKENIIDESGMPKERFSAEFPKEGPSILRIQQVVRGDSAAYFCASSPFLTDTQYFGPGTRLTVL.

This clone was seen only a few times. The chain uses TRBV4-1 and TRBJ1-5; 9 nucleotides align to TRBD1. The germline CDR1 and CDR2 sequences are MGHRA and YSYEKL. This CDR3 is built from 15 residues. After removal of 4 bases from V and 6 bases from J, the junction contained 7 bases not matched to a gene. CDR3 sequence reads: CASSPGQGNTQPQHF. The CDR3 region has the DNA TGCGCCAGCAGCCCCGGACAGGGGAACACTCAGCCCCAGCATTTT.

This clone was observed once. The rearrangement links TRBV5-4 to TRBJ2-7; D call uncertain. The CDR3 spans 13 residues. Trimming took off 1 base at V and 7 bases at J, with 12 bases between the two ends. CDR1 is SGHNT, CDR2 YYREEE, per germline (reference sequence). The chain's CDR3 is CASSLNGPREQYF. In DNA form, the CDR3 reads TGTGCCAGCAGCTTGAACGGGCCTCGTGAGCAGTACTTC. Full variable domain (missing parts from reference TRBV5-4 and TRBJ2-7): ETGVTQSPTHLIKTRGQQVTLRCSSQSGHNTVSWYQQALGQGPQFIFQYYREEENGRGNFPPRFSGLQFPNYSSELNVNALELDDSALYLCASSLNGPREQYFGPGTRLTVT.

This clone was found a few times. The chain couples TRBV30 to TRBJ1-5, with D maybe TRBD1 (6 bases). V lost 3 bases to trimming and J lost 8 bases, with 17 bases between them. The length of the CDR3 is 14 residues. Germline V CDR1 and CDR2: GTSNPN, SVGIG (reference sequence). The CDR3: CAWSEWGLAEPQHF. The CDR3 region has the DNA TGTGCCTGGAGCGAGTGGGGGCTGGCCGAGCCCCAGCATTTT.

V and J are TRBV6-1 and TRBJ2-6; D gene ambiguous. The germline V gene has CDR1 MNHNS and CDR2 SASEGT. V lost 8 bases and J 1 base, leaving 12 bases between the germline ends. This CDR3 is 15 amino acids long. The chain's CDR3 is CASEPGWSGANVLTF. The CDR3 nucleotides are TGTGCCAGCGAGCCCGGATGGTCTGGGGCCAACGTCCTGACTTTC.

This sequence joins TRBV7-9 and TRBJ2-6, with D perhaps matching TRBD1 or TRBD2 (5 bases each). V was shortened by 5 bases and J by 0 bases, with 17 bases between the two germline ends. Germline lookup yields CDR1 SEHNR and CDR2 FQNEAQ (reference sequence). CDR3 length: 18 residues. The CDR3: CASSTYRDGISGANVLTF. For the CDR3, the DNA is TGTGCCAGCAGCACCTACCGGGACGGGATCTCTGGGGCCAACGTCCTGACTTTC.

This clone was detected ten times or more. The V and J genes are TRBV4-1 and TRBJ2-4; D perhaps matches TRBD2 (6 bases). Looked up from germline, CDR1 is MGHRA and CDR2 is YSYEKL. V shed 5 bases and J shed 6 bases, with 14 bases lying between them. The CDR3 length is 14 residues. The CDR3 region has the DNA TGCGCCAGCAGCGACGGACTAAAAGGAAACATTCAGTACTTC. It codes for CASSDGLKGNIQYF.

As to this clone: The junction departs from the called germline gene at one end, perhaps through a read error. The CDR3 loop is CSVERGDRGGF. In DNA, the CDR3 is TGCAGCGTTGAAAGGGGGGACAGGGGAGGCTTT. The V call is TRBV29-1, the J call TRBJ2-3; 10 bases are shared with TRBD1. Germline CDR1 SQVTM, CDR2 ANQGSEA. This CDR3 is 11 amino acids long.

The rearrangement joins TRBV7-9 to TRBJ1-2, with TRBD1 matching 7 bases. This CDR3 is built from 14 residues. Trimming took 6 bases from V and 5 from J; bases not matched to a gene: 9. Germline V gene data show CDR1 as SEHNR and CDR2 as FQNEAQ (reference sequence). CDR3 loop: CASSRTGGRYGYTF. The DNA for the CDR3 is TGTGCCAGCAGTCGGACAGGTGGAAGGTATGGCTACACCTTC.

This chain links TRBV28 with TRBJ2-3, with D possibly matching TRBD2 (5 bases). CDR1 is MDHEN and CDR2 is SYDVKM in the germline V gene. With 2 bases removed from V and 4 bases from J, the gap between germline ends came to 10 bases. The length of the CDR3 is 14 residues. CDR3 residues: CASSLGGEADTQYF. The CDR3 DNA reads TGTGCCAGCAGTTTAGGAGGAGAGGCAGATACGCAGTATTTT.

This clone showed up just a few times. The J gene is TRBJ2-2, the V gene TRBV30; 7 bases align to TRBD2. The J segment lost 4 bases and the V segment lost 0 bases, leaving 5 bases of the junction unmatched. The CDR3 loop spans 15 amino acids. Germline V gives CDR1 GTSNPN, CDR2 SVGIG (reference sequence). In DNA, the CDR3 is TGTGCCTGGAGTGTTTCGGGACTATCCACCGGGGAGCTGTTTTTT. It encodes CAWSVSGLSTGELFF.

There are a few counts of this clone. Within the sample, other DNA sequences also encode this same CDR3. The CDR3 DNA is TGCGCCAGCAGCTTGACAGGAAGCTATGGCTACACCTTC. The encoded protein is CASSLTGSYGYTF. V usage is TRBV5-1 and J usage is TRBJ1-2, with D possibly TRBD1 on 5 matching bases. There are 13 residues in the CDR3. Trimming shortened V by 1 base and J by 4 bases, and 8 bases separated the two germline ends. The germline V gene has CDR1 SGHRS and CDR2 YFSETQ.

This chain joins TRBV29-1 and TRBJ2-1; D is possibly TRBD1 or TRBD2 (5 bases each). Germline CDR1 is SQVTM and CDR2 is ANQGSEA. Trimming pared 4 bases from V and 8 bases from J, leaving 18 bases between. The CDR3 spans 14 residues. This CDR3 is CSVGWSALGDEQFF. CDR3 DNA: TGCAGCGTTGGATGGTCGGCTTTGGGGGATGAGCAGTTCTTC.

The chain has TRBV30 and TRBJ1-1; D not resolved. The length of the CDR3 is 11 residues. The V end was cut by 4 bases, the J end by 11 bases, with 14 bases between. CDR1 GTSNPN and CDR2 SVGIG come from the germline V gene (reference sequence). CDR3 in DNA: TGTGCCTGGACCGTAACTACTCGGGCTTTCTTT. Protein sequence: CAWTVTTRAFF.

This clone was observed a handful of times. The gene calls are TRBV11-2 and TRBJ2-1, with 9 positions matching TRBD2. CDR3 length equals 15 residues. The J segment lost 8 bases and the V segment lost 6 bases, leaving 11 bases of the junction unmatched. Looked up from germline, CDR1 is SGHAT and CDR2 is FQNNGV. CDR3 DNA sequence: TGTGCCAGCAGACCGCGACTAGCGGTGGAAGATGAGCAGTTCTTC. Translated, it gives CASRPRLAVEDEQFF.

This clone was counted between two and nine times. The CDR3 loop is CASSWAPRDSVYNEQFF. The CDR3 DNA reads as TGCGCCAGCAGCTGGGCACCCCGGGACTCGGTCTACAATGAGCAGTTCTTC. The gene calls are TRBV5-1 and TRBJ2-1, with D possibly being TRBD2 (6 bases). The V gene lost 3 bases and the J gene lost 3 bases, with 19 bases spanning the gap. Germline V gives CDR1 SGHRS, CDR2 YFSETQ. The CDR3 is made up of 17 amino acids.

J is TRBJ1-2 and V is TRBV19; possibly TRBD1 for D (5 bases). With 1 base removed from V and 6 bases from J, the gap between germline ends came to 6 bases. Germline CDR1 is LNHDA and CDR2 is SQIVND (reference sequence). CDR3 length equals 12 residues. The CDR3 sequence is CASSIAGNGYTF. The CDR3 DNA is TGTGCCAGTAGTATAGCAGGGAATGGCTACACCTTC.

The rearrangement uses TRBV14 and TRBJ1-2, with a possible D match to TRBD1 (6 bases). CDR3 length: 16 amino acids. Between the trimmed V and J ends, which lost 4 bases and 4 bases, there was a span of 19 bases. Germline V gives CDR1 SGHDN, CDR2 FVKESK. CDR3 bases: TGTGCCAGCAGCCGGGGCCAGGGGAGTCCCATCTATGGCTACACCTTC. As protein: CASSRGQGSPIYGYTF.

This clone was observed a handful of times. This chain links TRBV5-1 with TRBJ1-4, with a tentative D call TRBD1 (6 bases). The CDR3 spans 16 residues. V was pared by 4 bases and J by 0 bases, with 13 bases between. In germline, CDR1 is SGHRS, CDR2 YFSETQ. CDR3 amino acids: CASSLGTGSTNEKLFF. CDR3 nucleotide sequence: TGCGCCAGCAGCCTAGGCACAGGGTCAACTAATGAAAAACTGTTTTTT.

This clone was detected a few times. The chain combines TRBV29-1 with TRBJ2-3; D ambiguous. The germline V and J ends were trimmed by 1 base and 6 bases, with 11 bases remaining between them. CDR3 size: 13 residues. CDR1 and CDR2 (germline): SQVTM, ANQGSEA. In DNA form, the CDR3 reads TGCAGCGTTGAAGTGAGTTCTGTGGATACGCAGTATTTT. Its translation: CSVEVSSVDTQYF.

The V and J genes are TRBV4-2 and TRBJ1-2; the match to TRBD1 covers 8 bases. The J segment lost 7 bases and the V segment lost 3 bases, leaving 16 bases of the junction unmatched. Germline-derived CDR1 and CDR2 are LGHNA and YNFKEQ. The CDR3 is 17 residues long. CDR3 nucleotides: TGTGCCAGCAGCCACTCAACTGGACAGGGTCAGAGTGGTGGCTACACCTTC. Its protein is CASSHSTGQGQSGGYTF.

The rearrangement links TRBV9 to TRBJ2-7; D may be TRBD1 (6 bases). Trimming removed 3 bases from V and 1 base from J, with 14 bases in between. The germline V gene has CDR1 SGDLS and CDR2 YYNGEE. CDR3 length: 15 residues. CDR3 amino acids: CASSAGPDRSYEQYF. The CDR3 nucleotides read TGTGCCAGCAGCGCCGGTCCGGACAGATCCTACGAGCAGTACTTC.

This rearrangement joins TRBV27 to TRBJ1-2, with a possible D match to TRBD1 (6 bases). The CDR3 extends over 15 amino acids. Germline V CDR1 and CDR2: MNHEY, SMNVEV (reference sequence). With 4 bases removed from V and 4 bases from J, the gap between germline ends came to 16 bases. The CDR3 DNA reads as TGTGCCAGCAGTTCCCCTCCCCAGGGGATCTATGGCTACACCTTC. Translating it yields CASSSPPQGIYGYTF.

This clone occurred a few times. V usage is TRBV2 and J usage is TRBJ1-2; D is ambiguous. V dropped 4 bases and J dropped 4 bases, with 10 bases sitting between them. The CDR3 runs 13 residues. Germline V CDR1 and CDR2: SNHLY, FYNNEI. In DNA, the CDR3 is TGTGCCAGCAGTGTCCAACGGGTCTATGGCTACACCTTC. The encoded protein is CASSVQRVYGYTF.

The chain recombines TRBV25-1 with TRBJ1-2, with D uncertain. Germline V CDR1 and CDR2: MGHDK, SYGVNS. The CDR3 runs 15 residues. V lost 3 bases and J 6 bases, leaving 17 bases between the germline ends. In DNA form, the CDR3 reads TGTGCCAGCAGTGATATAGATAAGATTGTCGATGGCTACACCTTC. It yields the protein CASSDIDKIVDGYTF.